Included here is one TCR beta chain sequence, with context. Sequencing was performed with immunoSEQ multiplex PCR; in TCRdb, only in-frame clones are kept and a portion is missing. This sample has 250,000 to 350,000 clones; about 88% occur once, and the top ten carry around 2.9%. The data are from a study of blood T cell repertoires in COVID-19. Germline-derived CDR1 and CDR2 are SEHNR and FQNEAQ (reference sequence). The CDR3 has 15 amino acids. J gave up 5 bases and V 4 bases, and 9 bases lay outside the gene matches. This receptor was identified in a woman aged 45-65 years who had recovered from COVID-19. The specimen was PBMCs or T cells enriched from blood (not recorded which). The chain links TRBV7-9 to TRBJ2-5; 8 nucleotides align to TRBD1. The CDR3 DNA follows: TGTGCCAGCAGCTCATGGACAGGGCCTGGGGAGACCCAGTACTTC. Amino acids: CASSSWTGPGETQYF.